A selection of T cell receptor beta chains follows, all from one sample in a study of radiotherapy plus CTLA-4 blockade in lung cancer. The protocol was immunoSEQ multiplex PCR, while the TCRdb copy is restricted to in-frame clones and leaves out a portion. The sample lists about 62,000 clones; approximately 76% were seen once. This specimen consisted of peripheral blood, obtained from a patient treated with radiotherapy plus ipilimumab. These receptor sequences come from a human donor with non-small cell lung cancer who had a complete response to radiotherapy plus ipilimumab. Each CDR3 is given with its conserved first and last residue. Each record gives: D gene, clone size, V gene, J gene, CDR3 DNA, CDR3 protein. The D gene is left open where the match is weak. Clone size appears in some rows only: once, few, many, or a class for an expanded clone.

>TRBD2|.|TRBV19|TRBJ2-1
TGTGCCAGTAGCCAGCGGGAGATCTACAATGAGCAGTTCTTC
CASSQREIYNEQFF
>.|.|TRBV21-1|TRBJ2-7
TGTGCCATCCGTCCTATAGCGAGGGAGCAGTACTTC
CAIRPIAREQYF
>.|.|TRBV5-4|TRBJ2-7
TGTGCCAGCAGCACCACCGGACTGAACTACGAGCAGTACTTC
CASSTTGLNYEQYF
>.|few|TRBV5-8|TRBJ2-7
TGTGCCAGCAGCTTCTCATGGAGGTCCTACGAGCAGTACTTC
CASSFSWRSYEQYF
>TRBD1|.|TRBV7-2|TRBJ1-1
TGTGCCAGCAGCCCGTATCAACAGGGGAAGGGCACTGAAGCTTTCTTT
CASSPYQQGKGTEAFF
>.|few|TRBV4-1|TRBJ2-2
TGCGCCAGCAGCCAAGACGGAGGTTTTGGAGCCGGGGAGCTGTTTTTT
CASSQDGGFGAGELFF
>TRBD1|.|TRBV18|TRBJ2-3
TGTGCCAGCTCACGGGACAGCTACAGCACAGATACGCAGTATTTT
CASSRDSYSTDTQYF
>.|.|TRBV19|TRBJ2-1
TGTGCCAGTAGTAAATTTCTCGGGGGCAATGAGCAGTTCTTC
CASSKFLGGNEQFF
>.|few|TRBV27|TRBJ1-1
TGTGCCAGCAGTTTAGGGAGCAACACTGAAGCTTTCTTT
CASSLGSNTEAFF
>.|once|TRBV2|TRBJ2-3
TGTGCCGATTCCTCTGGACTCACAGATACGCAGTATTTT
CADSSGLTDTQYF
>.|.|TRBV21-1|TRBJ1-5
TGTGCCAGCAGCACCCCCCATAGCAATCAGCCCCAGCATTTT
CASSTPHSNQPQHF
>.|.|TRBV4-3|TRBJ2-3
TGCGCCAGCAGCCAAGATCCGTCAGTGGCGGGCTCCGGAGATACGCAGTATTTT
CASSQDPSVAGSGDTQYF
>TRBD2|.|TRBV9|TRBJ2-3
TGTGCCAGCAGCGGGCTAGCGGACTTCACAGATACGCAGTATTTT
CASSGLADFTDTQYF
>TRBD1|.|TRBV10-3|TRBJ2-7
TGTGCCACCAAAAAAGCAGAGACAGGGCTCTACGAGCAGTACTTC
CATKKAETGLYEQYF
>.|.|TRBV4-2|TRBJ2-3
TGTGCCAGCAGCTCCGGGGTCGGTGCTCGGGATACGCAGTATTTT
CASSSGVGARDTQYF
>.|.|TRBV7-8|TRBJ2-7
TGTGCCAGCAGCCCCCGTAACGAGCAGTACTTC
CASSPRNEQYF
>TRBD2|.|TRBV5-6|TRBJ2-5
TGTGCCAGCAGTTTTTCTCTAGCGGTAAAAATTCAAGAGACCCAGTACTTC
CASSFSLAVKIQETQYF
>.|few|TRBV10-3|TRBJ2-7
TGTGCCATCAGCGGGGGCTACGAGCAGTACTTC
CAISGGYEQYF
>.|.|TRBV10-3|TRBJ2-7
TGTGCCATCAGTTACTCAGGGGTGGGGCTCGAGCAGTACTTC
CAISYSGVGLEQYF
>TRBD1|once|TRBV28|TRBJ2-5
TGTGCCAGCAGTTCGACAGGGGTAAAGACCCAGTACTTC
CASSSTGVKTQYF
>.|once|TRBV7-9|TRBJ2-7
TGTGCCAGCAGCCTACTAGGATACGAGCAGTACTTC
CASSLLGYEQYF
>TRBD1|.|TRBV4-3|TRBJ2-1
TGCGCCGGCAGGCAGGGGACAGGGGGAAGTTATGAGCAGTTCTTC
CAGRQGTGGSYEQFF
>TRBD1|many|TRBV18|TRBJ1-1
TGTGCCAGCTCATCAGGACAGGGGCTGAACACTGAAGCTTTCTTT
CASSSGQGLNTEAFF
>TRBD1|.|TRBV7-2|TRBJ1-5
TGTGCCAGCAGCTCCTCCAGCGGACAGGGGGGGACCCAGCATTTT
CASSSSSGQGGTQHF
>TRBD1|.|TRBV4-3|TRBJ1-2
TGCGCCAGCAGCCACGGGACAGCCGAAGGCTACACCTTC
CASSHGTAEGYTF
>.|.|TRBV15|TRBJ2-7
TGTGCCACCAGCAGAGATGTTGGCAGGTCCAACGAGCAGTACTTC
CATSRDVGRSNEQYF
>.|few|TRBV7-3|TRBJ2-1
TGTGCCAGCAGTCCACTCCTACAGATGAAACCGAGCTCCTACAATGAGCAGTTCTTC
CASSPLLQMKPSSYNEQFF
>TRBD2|.|TRBV5-4|TRBJ2-3
TGTGCCAGCAGCTTGCTGAAGGGAGGGCCCACAGATACGCAGTATTTT
CASSLLKGGPTDTQYF
>TRBD1|once|TRBV7-9|TRBJ2-7
TGTGCCAGCAGCTTAGGCGGACAGGGATCCCTCCACGAGCAGTACTTC
CASSLGGQGSLHEQYF
>.|.|TRBV27|TRBJ1-5
TGTGCCAGCAGGGGAGGTTTAGGCAATCAGCCCCAGCATTTT
CASRGGLGNQPQHF
>.|.|TRBV29-1|TRBJ1-3
TGCAGCGCCCTTGTTCTCGGTTCGAAGTACTCTGGAAACACCATATATTTT
CSALVLGSKYSGNTIYF
>.|.|TRBV6-1|TRBJ2-7
TGTGCCAGCATGAGGTACTCCTACGAGCAGTACTTC
CASMRYSYEQYF
>TRBD1|.|TRBV30|TRBJ1-3
TGTGCCTGGAGTGTACCCAGGGGGCTCGGAAACACCATATATTTT
CAWSVPRGLGNTIYF
>.|few|TRBV5-6|TRBJ1-3
TGTGCCAGCAGCTTGCCAGGGGAAGGGCTAAACACCATATATTTT
CASSLPGEGLNTIYF
>.|.|TRBV2|TRBJ2-7
TGTGCCAGCAGTGTGCAGGCCTACGAGCAGTACTTC
CASSVQAYEQYF
>.|.|TRBV20-1|TRBJ1-2
TGCAGTGCTAGTCGAAGCTACGGCTACACCTTC
CSASRSYGYTF
>TRBD1|.|TRBV5-1|TRBJ2-4
TGCGCCAGCAGCTACGGACAGGGAAACATTCAGTACTTC
CASSYGQGNIQYF
>.|.|TRBV7-3|TRBJ2-3
TGTGCCAGCAGCTTAGCGGGGTCCACAGATACGCAGTATTTT
CASSLAGSTDTQYF
>.|.|TRBV5-5|TRBJ1-2
TGTGCCAGCAGCTTGATGGATCAGGGGAACTATGGCTACACCTTC
CASSLMDQGNYGYTF
>.|.|TRBV9|TRBJ2-2
TGTGCCAGCAGAGCAGGGTCGGGCACCGGGGAGCTGTTTTTT
CASRAGSGTGELFF
>TRBD2|few|TRBV5-1|TRBJ2-1
TGCGCCAGCAGCTATCGACTAGCGACCTCCTACAATGAGCAGTTCTTC
CASSYRLATSYNEQFF
>TRBD2|once|TRBV4-1|TRBJ2-1
TGCGCCAGCAGCCCCCAGGGACTAGCGGGGATCTATGAGCAGTTCTTC
CASSPQGLAGIYEQFF
>.|.|TRBV28|TRBJ2-5
TGTGCCAGCAGATTAAACCAGCAAGAGACCCAGTACTTC
CASRLNQQETQYF
>.|.|TRBV7-3|TRBJ2-7
TGTGCCAGCAGCTCCTCCGCGGGGCCCACCTACGAGCAGTACTTC
CASSSSAGPTYEQYF
>TRBD1|.|TRBV6-1|TRBJ2-3
TGTGCCAGTAGAGGAAGGGGGCGCATGGATACGCAGTATTTT
CASRGRGRMDTQYF
>.|.|TRBV11-3|TRBJ1-1
TGTGCCAGCAGCCCCGGGGGGGGTTTGAGCACTGAAGCTTTCTTT
CASSPGGGLSTEAFF
>TRBD1|.|TRBV5-5|TRBJ1-2
TGTGCCAGCAGCTTGTTAGGGGGCGATTTCAATGGCTACACCTTC
CASSLLGGDFNGYTF
>.|.|TRBV5-1|TRBJ2-1
TGCGCCAGCAGCTTGGCCCCACAGGGGGGGAATGAGCAGTTCTTC
CASSLAPQGGNEQFF
>.|.|TRBV6-6|TRBJ2-7
TGTGCCAGCAGCCGCGGTGACGTCTCCTACGAGCAGTACTTC
CASSRGDVSYEQYF